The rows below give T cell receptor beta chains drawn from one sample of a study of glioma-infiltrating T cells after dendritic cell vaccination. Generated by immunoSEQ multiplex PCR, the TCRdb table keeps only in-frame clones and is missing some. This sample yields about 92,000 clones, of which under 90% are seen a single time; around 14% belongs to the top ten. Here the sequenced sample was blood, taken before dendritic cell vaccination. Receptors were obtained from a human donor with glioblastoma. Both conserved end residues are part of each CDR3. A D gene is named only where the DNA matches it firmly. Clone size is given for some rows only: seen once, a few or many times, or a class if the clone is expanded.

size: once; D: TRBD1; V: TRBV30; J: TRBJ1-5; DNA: TGTGCCTGGGGGACAGGGAAGGGCAATCAGCCCCAGCATTTT; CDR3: CAWGTGKGNQPQHF
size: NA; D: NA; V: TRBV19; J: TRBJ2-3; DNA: TGTGCCAGTAGTATACCCGGGACTCCAACGCAGTATTTT; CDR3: CASSIPGTPTQYF
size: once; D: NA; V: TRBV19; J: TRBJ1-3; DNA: TGTGCCAGTACCGGACAGAACGGAAACACCATATATTTT; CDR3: CASTGQNGNTIYF
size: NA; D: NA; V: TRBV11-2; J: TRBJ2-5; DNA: TGTGCCAGCAGCTCCCCCTTTGTCCTAGCGCAAGAGACCCAGTACTTC; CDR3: CASSSPFVLAQETQYF
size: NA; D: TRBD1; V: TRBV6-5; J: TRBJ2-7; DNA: TGTGCCAGCAGTTACTTGACAGGGGTCGGGGTTTTGGAGCAGTACTTC; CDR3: CASSYLTGVGVLEQYF
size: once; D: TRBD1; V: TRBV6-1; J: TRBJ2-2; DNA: TGTGCCAGCAGTGTGGGACAGAGGAACACCGGGGAGCTGTTTTTT; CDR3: CASSVGQRNTGELFF
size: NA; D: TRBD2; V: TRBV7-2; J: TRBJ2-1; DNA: TGTGCCAGCACCTTAGCGGGGGGGTCTGAGCAGTTCTTC; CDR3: CASTLAGGSEQFF
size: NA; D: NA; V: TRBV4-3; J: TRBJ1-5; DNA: TGCGCCAGCAGCCAAGATCCCAACAATCAGCCCCAGCATTTT; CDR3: CASSQDPNNQPQHF
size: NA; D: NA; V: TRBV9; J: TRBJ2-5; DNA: TGTGCCAGCAGCGTAGCATCTAGTGGAGGGTCCCAGTACTTC; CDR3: CASSVASSGGSQYF
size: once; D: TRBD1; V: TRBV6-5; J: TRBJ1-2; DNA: TGTGCCAGCAGTTACTCGAGGCGGACAGGCTATGGCTACACCTTC; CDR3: CASSYSRRTGYGYTF
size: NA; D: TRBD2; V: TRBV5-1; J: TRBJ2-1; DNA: TGCGCCAGCAGCTCCGGAGGACTAGCGGGAGGTTCCTACAATGAGCAGTTCTTC; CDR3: CASSSGGLAGGSYNEQFF
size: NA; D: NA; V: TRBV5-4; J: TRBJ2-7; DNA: TGTGCCAGCAGCTTCCCCGGTGGACAGAGCTCCTACGAGCAGTACTTC; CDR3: CASSFPGGQSSYEQYF
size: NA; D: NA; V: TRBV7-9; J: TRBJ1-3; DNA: TGTGCCAGCAACCTCCGGGGGGTGGGGGCGAGAAACACCATATATTTT; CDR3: CASNLRGVGARNTIYF
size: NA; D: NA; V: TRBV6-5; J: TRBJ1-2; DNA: TGTGCCAGCAGGCCGACAGAGAGGCACTATGGCTACACCTTC; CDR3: CASRPTERHYGYTF
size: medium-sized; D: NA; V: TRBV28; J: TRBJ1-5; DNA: TGTGCCAGCAGTTTAGACAGCAGCAATCAGCCCCAGCATTTT; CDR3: CASSLDSSNQPQHF
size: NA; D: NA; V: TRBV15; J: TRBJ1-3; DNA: TGTGCCACCAGCAGAGAGAGGCTCCGATTTCCTGGCTCTGGAAACACCATATATTTT; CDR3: CATSRERLRFPGSGNTIYF
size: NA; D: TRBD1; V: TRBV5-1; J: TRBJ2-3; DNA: TGCGCCAGCAGCCCACCCGGGACAGCGAGCACAGATACGCAGTATTTT; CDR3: CASSPPGTASTDTQYF
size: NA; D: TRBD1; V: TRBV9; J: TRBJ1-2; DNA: TGTGCCAGCAGCGTAGAAGTCGGGAACGACAGGGGGAGAGCTAACTATGGCTACACCTTC; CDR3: CASSVEVGNDRGRANYGYTF
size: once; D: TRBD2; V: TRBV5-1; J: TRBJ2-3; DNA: TGCGCCAGCAGCGCATTAGCGGGAGTAAGGGCCACAGATACGCAGTATTTT; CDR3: CASSALAGVRATDTQYF
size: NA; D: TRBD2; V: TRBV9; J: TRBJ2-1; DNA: TGTGCCAGCAGCGTGGGACTAGCGGGGCCCTACAATGAGCAGTTCTTC; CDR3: CASSVGLAGPYNEQFF
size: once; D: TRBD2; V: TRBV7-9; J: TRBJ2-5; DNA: TGTGCCACCCTCGGGAGACTAGCGGGGATCCAAGAGACCCAGTACTTC; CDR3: CATLGRLAGIQETQYF
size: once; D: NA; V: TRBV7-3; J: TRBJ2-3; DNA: TGTGCCAGCAGCTCGGGGTTTTCGGATACGCAGTATTTT; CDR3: CASSSGFSDTQYF
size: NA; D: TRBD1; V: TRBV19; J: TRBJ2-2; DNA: TGTGCCAGTAGTAGGGAACAGGGGTGGGCCGGGGAGCTGTTTTTT; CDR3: CASSREQGWAGELFF
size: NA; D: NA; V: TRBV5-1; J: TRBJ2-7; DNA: TGCGCCAGCAGCTTAACTTATGGTGGGAGCAGGGGCGACGAGCAGTACTTC; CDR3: CASSLTYGGSRGDEQYF
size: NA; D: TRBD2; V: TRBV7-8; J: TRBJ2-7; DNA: TGTGCCAGCAGCTTAGTTCCGGGGGGGCAGTACTTC; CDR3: CASSLVPGGQYF
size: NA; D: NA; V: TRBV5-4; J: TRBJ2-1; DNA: TGTGCCAGCAGCTTGGGTGGCCTAGTGATCGATGAGCAGTTCTTC; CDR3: CASSLGGLVIDEQFF
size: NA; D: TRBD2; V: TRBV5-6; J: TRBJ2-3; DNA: TGTGCCAGCAGCTTTCGCTCGGGAGGCGGGGATACGCAGTATTTT; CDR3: CASSFRSGGGDTQYF
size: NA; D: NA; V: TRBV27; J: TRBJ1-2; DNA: TGTGCCAGCAGTTACAGGGCAGGGTATGGCTACACCTTC; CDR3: CASSYRAGYGYTF
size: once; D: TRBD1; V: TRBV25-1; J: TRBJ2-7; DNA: TGTGCCAGCACCGGACAGGACCCCTTCTACGAGCAGTACTTC; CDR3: CASTGQDPFYEQYF
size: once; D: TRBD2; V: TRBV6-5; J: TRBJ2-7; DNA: TGTGCCAGCAGTTACTCTTTACTAGCGACCGCCTACGAGCAGTACTTC; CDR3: CASSYSLLATAYEQYF
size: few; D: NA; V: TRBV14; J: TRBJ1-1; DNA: TGTGCCAGCAGCCCGCAGGGTGCCTTGAACACTGAAGCTTTCTTT; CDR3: CASSPQGALNTEAFF
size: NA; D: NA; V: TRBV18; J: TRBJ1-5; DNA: TGTGCCAGCTCATCCGGAGCCCAGGGATTGGGTCAGCCCCAGCATTTT; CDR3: CASSSGAQGLGQPQHF
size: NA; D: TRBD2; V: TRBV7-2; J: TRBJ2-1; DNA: TGTGCCAGCAGCTCTAGCGGGGGGACCTACAATGAGCAGTTCTTC; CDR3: CASSSSGGTYNEQFF